Included here is one T cell receptor beta chain sequence, with context. As yet, its antigen is unknown. The entry originates in a study of STAT5B mutations in CD4+ large granular lymphocyte leukemia. V was trimmed by 0 bases and J by 8 bases, leaving 16 bases between them. Germline-derived CDR1 and CDR2 are MGHRA and YSYEKL. The CDR3 is made up of 15 amino acids. Study-wide results and limits: Patient CD4-sorted repertoires looked more clonal than healthy CD4+ repertoires, even without putative leukemic clones.

Profiled with immunoSEQ multiplex PCR; TCRdb holds only in-frame clones, not every one. This table holds 32,000 or so clones, under 85% found once. Sequenced: CD4+ T cells from blood buffy coats. The clonotype comes from a human donor in good health. The gene calls are TRBV4-1 and TRBJ1-2; D remains ambiguous. The CDR3 here is CASSQDNSQEKGYTF. The CDR3 region has the DNA TGCGCCAGCAGCCAAGATAACAGCCAAGAGAAGGGCTACACCTTC.